One sample yielded the 17 T cell receptor beta chains listed below, sequenced in a study of follicular helper T cells after annual influenza vaccination. Here immunoSEQ multiplex PCR was the method, and the copy in TCRdb shows in-frame clones only, minus some. This table has over 8,000 clones, about 80% appearing once. This sample's time point: 2014-2015 season, pre-vaccination. The input for sequencing was CXCR5+ CD38- circulating T follicular helper cells from blood, taken on the day of influenza vaccination. Stated subset: circulating Tfh, non-naive CD4+CXCR5+PD-1+ (ICOS+CD38+ or ICOS-CD38-). The receptors here all came from an adult who received the influenza vaccine.

The chain carries TRBV18 and TRBJ2-3, with unresolved D. The V gene lost 1 base and the J gene lost 0 bases, with 8 bases spanning the gap. In germline, CDR1 is KGHSH, CDR2 LQKENI. This CDR3 spans 15 amino acids. Here the CDR3 reads CASSPQARSTDTQYF. The CDR3 DNA reads TGTGCCAGCTCACCACAGGCACGGAGCACAGATACGCAGTATTTT.

The rearrangement joins TRBV6-1 to TRBJ1-5; D call uncertain. Trimming shortened V by 5 bases and J by 3 bases, and 8 bases separated the two germline ends. Germline values: CDR1 MNHNS, CDR2 SASEGT. The CDR3 loop spans 13 amino acids. The CDR3 DNA reads as TGTGCCAGCAGTAGTAACTACAATCAGCCCCAGCATTTT. As protein: CASSSNYNQPQHF.

The chain links TRBV23-1 to TRBJ2-2; D remains ambiguous. TRBV23-1 is assigned to the ORF class and has an uncertain function. Trimming took off 0 bases at V and 6 bases at J, with 11 bases between the two ends. The CDR3 extends over 15 amino acids. The CDR3 region is CASSQSRRQSGELFF. The CDR3 nucleotides are TGCGCCAGCAGTCAATCCCGTCGGCAGTCCGGGGAGCTGTTTTTT.

The V call is TRBV7-9, the J call TRBJ1-2; unclear D gene. The V and J ends lost 1 base and 4 bases respectively, with 10 bases between them. CDR3 length: 14 residues. Germline CDR1 and CDR2: SEHNR and FQNEAQ (reference sequence). The chain's CDR3 is CASSLGGDGYGYTF. In nucleotides, the CDR3 is TGTGCCAGCAGCTTAGGCGGGGATGGCTATGGCTACACCTTC.

The chain carries TRBV10-3 and TRBJ1-5; TRBD1 might be the D (5 bases). The germline gives CDR1 ENHRY, CDR2 SYGVKD. The CDR3 extends over 14 amino acids. The V gene lost 2 bases and the J gene lost 3 bases, with 8 bases spanning the gap. The CDR3 DNA is TGTGCCATCAGTGAGGACAGAAACAATCAGCCCCAGCATTTT. This codes for CAISEDRNNQPQHF.

Remarks on this clone: Within the sample, other DNA sequences also encode this same CDR3. The chain has TRBV28 and TRBJ1-5; D not resolved. Germline CDR1 MDHEN, CDR2 SYDVKM. This CDR3 spans 12 amino acids. V lost 3 bases, J lost 6 bases, and 6 bases lay in between. The CDR3 loop reads CASSFPGQPQHF. Here the CDR3 DNA reads TGTGCCAGCAGTTTTCCCGGTCAGCCCCAGCATTTT.

This chain connects TRBV28 to TRBJ1-1; D possibly corresponds to TRBD1 (5 bases). Per the germline V gene, CDR1 is MDHEN and CDR2 is SYDVKM. The V gene lost 7 bases and the J gene lost 4 bases, with 13 bases spanning the gap. The CDR3 is made up of 13 amino acids. The CDR3: CASNRAGSTEAFF. The CDR3 nucleotides are TGTGCCAGCAATAGGGCAGGGAGCACTGAAGCTTTCTTT.

The chain joins TRBV7-9 to TRBJ1-6; maybe TRBD1 (6 bases). This CDR3 contains 17 residues. Deletions cut 5 bases from V and 2 bases from J, with 16 bases between. From germline, CDR1 is SEHNR and CDR2 FQNEAQ (reference sequence). CDR3 residues: CASSPDSLTPYNSPLHF. CDR3 DNA: TGTGCCAGCAGCCCGGACAGCCTTACTCCCTATAATTCACCCCTCCACTTT.

The chain uses TRBV28 and TRBJ2-4; no firm D call. Trimming cost V 5 bases and J 0 bases, with 14 bases left between them. The CDR3 totals 16 residues. CDR1 is MDHEN, CDR2 SYDVKM, per germline. The CDR3 sequence is CASSRTEALAKNIQYF. In DNA form, the CDR3 reads TGTGCCAGCAGTCGAACTGAAGCACTAGCCAAAAACATTCAGTACTTC.

The V and J genes are TRBV2 and TRBJ2-5, with TRBD1 identical over 8 bases. J lost 5 bases, V lost 6 bases, and 11 bases had no gene match. The CDR3 spans 15 residues. The germline V gene encodes CDR1 SNHLY and CDR2 FYNNEI. CDR3 loop: CASSRGQGRVETQYF. In DNA form, the CDR3 reads TGTGCCAGCAGCAGAGGACAGGGTAGGGTGGAGACCCAGTACTTC.

The V gene is TRBV27, the J gene TRBJ2-3; D is unclear. V dropped 5 bases and J dropped 1 base, with 7 bases sitting between them. The CDR3 is 13 residues long. Germline CDR1 MNHEY, CDR2 SMNVEV (reference sequence). The CDR3 is CASSLEGTDTQYF. The CDR3 DNA follows: TGTGCCAGCAGTCTCGAGGGCACAGATACGCAGTATTTT.

V gene TRBV5-1 combines with J gene TRBJ2-1; perhaps TRBD2 as D (5 bases). Between the trimmed V and J ends, which lost 6 bases and 9 bases, there was a span of 16 bases. CDR1 SGHRS and CDR2 YFSETQ come from the germline V gene. This CDR3 region has 13 residues. CDR3 sequence: CASNDRTSREQFF. CDR3 nucleotide sequence: TGCGCCAGCAATGACCGGACTTCGCGTGAGCAGTTCTTC.

The chain carries TRBV30 and TRBJ2-7; a possible D gene is TRBD2 (7 bases). This CDR3 comprises 14 residues. Germline lookup yields CDR1 GTSNPN and CDR2 SVGIG (reference sequence). V was cut by 4 bases and J by 4 bases, with 17 bases left in between. DNA for the CDR3: TGTGCCTGGAAGAAGGGGGAGGGCACTTACGAGCAGTACTTC. Its protein product is CAWKKGEGTYEQYF.

The chain uses TRBV2 and TRBJ1-4; 9 bases map to TRBD1. The CDR3 has 14 residues. After removal of 6 bases from V and 10 bases from J, the junction contained 9 bases not matched to a gene. Germline lookup yields CDR1 SNHLY and CDR2 FYNNEI. CDR3 amino acids: CASRPGQGYGKLFF. Here the CDR3 DNA reads TGTGCCAGCAGACCGGGACAGGGATACGGAAAACTGTTTTTT.

The chain couples TRBV11-3 to TRBJ2-1; a weak D match, TRBD1 (5 bases). V was cut by 3 bases and J by 7 bases, with 16 bases left in between. CDR1 is SGHNT and CDR2 is YENEEA in the germline V gene. The CDR3 has 15 residues. The CDR3, as DNA: TGTGCCAGCAGCTTCATGGGTCAGGGCATGAATGAGCAGTTCTTC. Translation gives CASSFMGQGMNEQFF.

Here the CDR3 reads CASSPTGSETQYF. The CDR3 DNA sequence: TGCGCCAGCAGCCCGACAGGGTCAGAGACCCAGTACTTC. The chain uses TRBV4-3 and TRBJ2-5, with 7 bases lining up with TRBD1. Germline values: CDR1 LGHNA, CDR2 YSLEER. The CDR3 extends over 13 amino acids. Trimming at V came to 4 bases and at J to 4 bases, leaving 3 bases not matched to a gene.

This chain joins TRBV12-5 and TRBJ2-6; either TRBD1 or TRBD2 may fit D (5 bases each). This CDR3 region has 16 residues. CDR1 LGHNT and CDR2 FRNRAP come from the germline V gene. V lost 6 bases and J 4 bases, leaving 16 bases between the germline ends. The CDR3 bases are TGTGCTAGTGGGATCCGAATGGGGGTAGGGGCCAACGTCCTGACTTTC. Amino acids: CASGIRMGVGANVLTF.